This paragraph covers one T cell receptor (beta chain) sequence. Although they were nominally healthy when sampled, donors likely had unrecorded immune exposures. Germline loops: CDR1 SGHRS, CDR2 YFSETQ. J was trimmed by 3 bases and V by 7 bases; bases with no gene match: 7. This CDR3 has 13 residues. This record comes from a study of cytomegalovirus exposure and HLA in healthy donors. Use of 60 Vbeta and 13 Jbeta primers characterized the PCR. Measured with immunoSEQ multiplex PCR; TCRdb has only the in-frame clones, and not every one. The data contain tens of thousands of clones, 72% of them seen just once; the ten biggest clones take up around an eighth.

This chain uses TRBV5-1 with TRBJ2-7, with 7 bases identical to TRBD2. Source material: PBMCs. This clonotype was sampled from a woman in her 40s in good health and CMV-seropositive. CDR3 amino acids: CASQRSGGYEQYF. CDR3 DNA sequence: TGCGCCAGCCAACGGTCGGGGGGCTACGAGCAGTACTTC.